This TCR beta chain stems from a study of blood T cell repertoires in COVID-19. TCRdb's copy holds only in-frame clones and misses some; the assay was immunoSEQ multiplex PCR. Of roughly 100,000 clones listed, roughly 86% are singletons. Trimming cost V 1 base and J 5 bases, with 12 bases left between them. The CDR3 contains 15 residues. The germline V gene has CDR1 ENHRY and CDR2 SYGVKD. The genes are TRBV10-3 and TRBJ1-3; tentatively, D is TRBD1 (6 bases). This receptor was obtained from a human donor in a cohort sampled during active COVID-19. The sequenced material came from peripheral blood. CDR3 loop: CAISELGQLRNTIYF. For the CDR3, the DNA is TGTGCCATCAGTGAGTTAGGACAGCTTCGAAACACCATATATTTT.